These 23 T cell receptor beta chains share one sample of origin, sequenced in a study of blood T cells in healthy people across ages. Primers used in a second PCR of roughly 6 to 12 cycles were a sample-barcoded 5' primer and a J-beta primer mix. TCRdb processed the 5' RACE reads anew with MiXCR; each CDR3 protein has one entry. Here the sample spans 750,000 to 850,000 distinct CDR3 sequences, 25% being singletons. These same data were also listed under a study on T cells of mothers and their children.

The sample taken for sequencing was blood. These receptors came from a boy aged 10-17 years in good health.

This clonotype was found a few times. The genes are TRBV12-3 or TRBV12-4 and TRBJ2-5; 10 bases agree with TRBD1. Near its end, the DNA agrees better with TRBJ2-7, so the J call may be wrong. This CDR3 has 14 residues. The CDR3 loop is CASSDRDRGYEQYF. In DNA form, the CDR3 reads TGTGCCAGCAGTGACCGGGACAGGGGCTACGAGCAGTACTTC.

The rearrangement uses TRBV6-8 and TRBJ1-4; possible D gene TRBD1, 6 bases. Germline V gene lookup returns CDR1 MNHGY and CDR2 SAAAGT. V lost 2 bases, J lost 1 base, and 17 bases lay in between. CDR3 length equals 18 residues. The CDR3 loop is CASSYRSPGGRTNEKLFF. The CDR3 coding sequence is TGTGCCAGCAGTTACAGGTCCCCGGGGGGGCGAACTAATGAAAAACTGTTTTTT.

A few counts support this clonotype. The V and J genes are TRBV7-9 and TRBJ2-7; 8 bases match TRBD2. The J call is doubtful: the DNA matches TRBJ2-5 better. The germline CDR1 and CDR2 sequences are SEHNR and FQNEAQ (reference sequence). CDR3 size: 16 residues. CDR3 bases: TGTGCCAGCAGCTTAGCGCGAGGACGGGAGGGAGAGACCCAGTACTTC. It codes for CASSLARGREGETQYF.

This clonotype was picked up a small number of times. V gene TRBV7-4 combines with J gene TRBJ1-1, with TRBD1 matching over 10 bases. Germline trimming cut 5 bases from V and 3 bases from J; bases unmatched to any gene: 18. The CDR3 is 19 residues long. The germline gives CDR1 SGHVT, CDR2 SQSDAQ. CDR3 region: CASSRIWGTGAFADTEAFF. The CDR3 coding sequence is TGTGCCAGCAGCCGAATATGGGGGACAGGGGCTTTTGCGGACACTGAAGCTTTCTTT.

V usage is TRBV3-1 and J usage is TRBJ2-3; D uncertain. This CDR3 contains 12 residues. The V gene's germline CDR1 is LGHDT and CDR2 YNNKEL (reference sequence). V was trimmed by 5 bases and J by 4 bases, leaving 7 bases between them. The DNA of the CDR3 is TGTGCCAGCAGCATCTCCGCAGATACGCAGTATTTT. Its protein product is CASSISADTQYF.

The CDR3 nucleotides are TGTGCCAGCAGTGAGACAGGGGGCTACGACGAGCAGTACTTC. Translating it yields CASSETGGYDEQYF. The chain carries TRBV12-3 or TRBV12-4 and TRBJ2-5; TRBD1 matches at 10 bases. The J call could be wrong; TRBJ2-7 is a better fit for the DNA end. The CDR3 has 14 residues.

This clonotype turned up a few times. In nucleotides, the CDR3 is TGTGCCACCAGTGATTCAGCTGGGGGAGACAGCTCAATGTACGAGCAGTACTTC. Encoded protein: CATSDSAGGDSSMYEQYF. The rearrangement uses TRBV24-1 and TRBJ2-7; possibly TRBD1 or TRBD2 for D (5 bases each). V dropped 2 bases and J dropped 4 bases, with 23 bases sitting between them. Germline CDR1 and CDR2: KGHDR and SFDVKD. CDR3 length: 18 residues.

The CDR3 reads CASSTDVGSSYEQYF. The CDR3 DNA sequence: TGTGCCAGCAGCACGGACGTGGGAAGCTCCTACGAGCAGTACTTC. This chain links TRBV9 with TRBJ2-7, with unresolved D. CDR1 is SGDLS, CDR2 YYNGEE, per germline. V was shortened by 4 bases and J by 0 bases, with 14 bases between the two germline ends. The CDR3 runs 15 residues.

The rearrangement links TRBV29-1 to TRBJ2-3, with D possibly being TRBD2 (5 bases). CDR1 SQVTM and CDR2 ANQGSEA come from the germline V gene. This CDR3 comprises 16 residues. Trimming took off 6 bases at V and 1 base at J, with 20 bases between the two ends. CDR3 sequence (DNA): TGCAGCGTGGGAAAGGGAGCGTATGGTGGCACAGATACGCAGTATTTT. This translates into CSVGKGAYGGTDTQYF.

The sample holds a few counts of this clonotype. The chain combines TRBV27 with TRBJ2-1, with a tentative D call TRBD2 (7 bases). Germline V gene lookup returns CDR1 MNHEY and CDR2 SMNVEV (reference sequence). Trimming removed 3 bases at V and 12 bases at J, with 15 bases between. The CDR3 spans 13 residues. The CDR3 bases are TGTGCCAGCAGTTTGGCCAACGGGGGGCCGCAGTTCTTC. Protein product: CASSLANGGPQFF.

This clonotype was detected only once. This sequence joins TRBV4-1 and TRBJ1-2, with D possibly being TRBD1 (6 bases). Trimming cost V 3 bases and J 5 bases, with 16 bases left between them. CDR1 and CDR2 from the germline V gene are MGHRA and YSYEKL. CDR3 size: 15 residues. The CDR3 loop is CASSQLVPGAYGYTF. The CDR3 bases are TGCGCCAGCAGCCAGTTGGTACCGGGGGCTTATGGCTACACCTTC.

The genes are TRBV6-5 and TRBJ2-7, with TRBD1 matching over 11 bases. The V and J ends lost 6 bases and 1 base, in that order; junction bases with no gene match: 5. Per the germline V gene, CDR1 is MNHEY and CDR2 is SVGAGI. The CDR3 has 15 amino acids. CDR3: CASRDGDRGSYEQYF. CDR3 DNA sequence: TGTGCCAGCAGGGATGGGGACAGGGGGTCCTACGAGCAGTACTTC.

The sample holds a few counts of this clonotype. The germline gene is not matched at one end of the junction; a read error may be the cause. The V call is TRBV7-3, the J call TRBJ2-5; 7 positions agree with TRBD2. CDR3 length: 14 residues. Germline lookup yields CDR1 SGHTA and CDR2 FQGTGA. The CDR3 loop reads CASSLAGVGETQHF. CDR3 DNA: TGTGCCAGCAGCTTAGCGGGAGTTGGCGAGACCCAGCACTTC.

As DNA, the CDR3 is TGTGCCAGCAGCAAATCTCAGGGAGAGAAAGAGACCCAGTACTTC. Its translation: CASSKSQGEKETQYF. The chain is built from TRBV21-1 and TRBJ2-5; TRBD1, as called in the table, went unchecked against the DNA. TRBV21-1 counts as a pseudogene. The CDR3 loop spans 15 amino acids.

This clonotype occurred a few times. This rearrangement joins TRBV27 to TRBJ1-2; D unresolved. This CDR3 has 13 residues. V was shortened by 4 bases and J by 8 bases, with 14 bases between the two germline ends. The V gene's germline CDR1 is MNHEY and CDR2 SMNVEV (reference sequence). The CDR3 sequence: CASSSTLERGYTF. CDR3 DNA sequence: TGTGCCAGCAGTTCTACGCTGGAGAGGGGCTACACCTTC.

This chain links TRBV6-5 with TRBJ2-3, with 7 bases matching TRBD2. CDR1 is MNHEY and CDR2 is SVGAGI in the germline V gene. With 11 bases clipped from V and 3 bases from J, the junction kept 14 bases outside the gene matches. This CDR3 has 15 residues. The CDR3, as DNA: TGTGCCGCTCGGAGCGGCGGGAGTGGAACAGATACGCAGTATTTT. Its protein product is CAARSGGSGTDTQYF.

This clonotype was seen only a few times. This chain links TRBV29-1 with TRBJ1-2; D is unclear. Germline V lookup: CDR1 SQVTM, CDR2 ANQGSEA. Trimming removed 5 bases from V and 4 bases from J, with 8 bases in between. The CDR3 is 11 residues long. DNA of the CDR3: TGCAGCGTTACAGAGTCCTATGGCTACACCTTC. It specifies CSVTESYGYTF.

The chain has TRBV11-2 and TRBJ2-1; D is uncertain. The CDR3 runs 16 residues. Germline-derived CDR1 and CDR2 are SGHAT and FQNNGV. Trimming took off 0 bases at V and 0 bases at J, with 9 bases between the two ends. The DNA for the CDR3 is TGTGCCAGCAGCTTAGATCCGGTCAGCTCCTACAATGAGCAGTTCTTC. It is translated as CASSLDPVSSYNEQFF.

This clonotype was seen a single time. The chain has TRBV7-2 and TRBJ2-5; 7 positions agree with TRBD2. The last part of the DNA fits TRBJ2-7 better; the J call may be wrong. Germline V gene data show CDR1 as SGHTA and CDR2 as FQGNSA. The length of the CDR3 is 14 residues. CDR3 in DNA: TGTGCCAGCAGCGCCGGGGGGAGTGAGTACGAGCAGTACTTC. Amino acids: CASSAGGSEYEQYF.

This sequence joins TRBV7-6 and TRBJ2-7, with 11 bases that match TRBD2. J gave up 3 bases and V 5 bases, and 21 bases lay outside the gene matches. The CDR3 consists of 20 residues. Germline V gene sequence: CDR1 SGHVS, CDR2 FNYEAQ. The CDR3: CASSPPGPSGRTPRVYEQYF. The CDR3 bases are TGTGCCAGCAGCCCCCCTGGTCCTAGCGGGAGGACCCCCCGGGTCTACGAGCAGTACTTC.

J is TRBJ2-1 and V is TRBV20-1, with TRBD2 matching over 9 bases. Trimming took 5 bases from V and 2 from J; bases not matched to a gene: 7. CDR1 is DFQATT, CDR2 SNEGSKA, per germline (reference sequence). The CDR3 sequence is 15 residues long. DNA for the CDR3: TGCAGTGCTCCGGGACTAGCAGCTACCTACAATGAGCAGTTCTTC. This gives the protein CSAPGLAATYNEQFF.

The chain links TRBV7-3 to TRBJ1-1; 10 bases align to TRBD1. The CDR3 spans 17 residues. Trimming removed 2 bases from V and 4 bases from J; junction bases left unmatched: 10. Germline V gives CDR1 SGHTA, CDR2 FQGTGA. The CDR3 here is CASSLDGGTGDFTEAFF. The CDR3 nucleotides are TGTGCCAGCAGCTTAGATGGGGGGACAGGGGATTTCACTGAAGCTTTCTTT.

This rearrangement joins TRBV5-1 to TRBJ2-1, with 9 bases identical to TRBD2. Germline V gene sequence: CDR1 SGHRS, CDR2 YFSETQ. There are 16 residues in the CDR3. The V segment lost 2 bases and the J segment 4 bases; nucleotides outside the gene matches: 7. CDR3 nucleotides: TGCGCCAGCAGCTTACCTAGACTAGCGGAGTACAATGAGCAGTTCTTC. Its translation: CASSLPRLAEYNEQFF.